One T cell receptor (beta chain) is described in this entry. Its antigen remains unknown. Within the sample, other DNA sequences also encode this same CDR3. The sample belongs to a study of T cell responses to AZD1222 COVID-19 vaccine. Clones were read by immunoSEQ multiplex PCR, and TCRdb kept only the in-frame ones, dropping some. This table has around 120,000 clones, around nine tenths appearing once. Study-wide findings and caveats: Scientists sampled the repertoires only once the peak T cell response had passed. Females outnumbered males among donors, who were mostly white British; clonal diversity was possibly underestimated. Among spike-specific TCRs, nearly half reportedly target unmutated variant regions.

The ends lost 3 bases at V and 3 bases at J; junction bases unmatched: 1. Germline assignment: CDR1 MGHRA and CDR2 YSYEKL. The CDR3 covers 15 residues. This sequence originates from an adult in good health. The chain is built from TRBV4-1 and TRBJ2-1, with 11 bases that match TRBD1. Sequenced material: peripheral blood, taken on day 0 of AZD1222 vaccination. The DNA for the CDR3 is TGCGCCAGCAGCCAGGGACAGGGGGGCTACAATGAGCAGTTCTTC. Its translation is CASSQGQGGYNEQFF.